These 24 T cell receptor beta chains came from one sample sequenced in a study of cytomegalovirus exposure and HLA in healthy donors (dated by TCRdb to about 2017). The method behind the library was the immunoSEQ multiplex PCR assay. For the multiplex PCR, a mixture combining 60 forward primers for TCR Vbeta segments and 13 reverse primers for TCR Jbeta segments was used. The immuneACCESS repertoire file appears here via TCRdb, limited to in-frame rearrangements. These files lack a portion of the clones; in checked studies, under half of the deficit traces to unresolved V genes, and the cause of the others is not known. The sample includes 100,000 to 150,000 clones, with roughly 78% observed a single time. The ten largest clones add up to 1% of the sample. Sequencing used PBMCs. These receptors came from a man in his forties in good health and CMV-seronegative.

V is TRBV6-1 and J is TRBJ2-1; 7 nucleotides align to TRBD2. This CDR3 contains 14 residues. Germline V CDR1 and CDR2: MNHNS, SASEGT. With V trimmed by 6 bases and J by 4 bases, 6 bases remained unmatched. CDR3 loop: CASSPTGGYNEQFF. Here the CDR3 DNA reads TGTGCCAGCAGCCCCACGGGAGGTTACAATGAGCAGTTCTTC.

The chain couples TRBV28 to TRBJ1-5, with 7 bases matching TRBD1. Looked up from germline, CDR1 is MDHEN and CDR2 is SYDVKM. V was clipped by 7 bases and J by 11 bases; unmatched bases: 5. This CDR3 contains 11 residues. CDR3: CASNDREAQHF. CDR3 sequence (DNA): TGTGCCAGCAACGACAGGGAGGCCCAGCATTTT.

The sample holds one count of this clone. The chain is built from TRBV5-1 and TRBJ2-7; a weak D match, TRBD2 (5 bases). The germline V gene has CDR1 SGHRS and CDR2 YFSETQ. Trimming removed 4 bases at V and 3 bases at J, with 11 bases between. The CDR3 runs 13 residues. DNA of the CDR3: TGCGCCAGCAGCGTGGACTTACTCTACGAGCAGTACTTC. Translating gives CASSVDLLYEQYF.

The sample holds one count of this clone. The chain combines TRBV5-4 with TRBJ2-7; D is possibly TRBD2 (6 bases). The CDR3 totals 15 residues. Germline lookup yields CDR1 SGHNT and CDR2 YYREEE (reference sequence). V lost 4 bases and J lost 2, with 16 bases in between. The CDR3 coding sequence is TGTGCCAGCAGCCCCCAGGTTAGCGGAACCTACGAGCAGTACTTC. Translating gives CASSPQVSGTYEQYF. Using reference TRBV5-4 and TRBJ2-7 for the parts outside the CDR3, the full variable domain is ETGVTQSPTHLIKTRGQQVTLRCSSQSGHNTVSWYQQALGQGPQFIFQYYREEENGRGNFPPRFSGLQFPNYSSELNVNALELDDSALYLCASSPQVSGTYEQYFGPGTRLTVT.

This clone is a singleton in its sample. This sequence joins TRBV7-9 and TRBJ1-1; D gene uncertain. The CDR3 is 15 residues long. Germline V lookup: CDR1 SEHNR, CDR2 FQNEAQ (reference sequence). V was shortened by 4 bases and J by 6 bases, with 18 bases between the two germline ends. The CDR3 DNA reads as TGTGCCAGCAGCTCGGGTTACGGTGTCGGGGCTGAAGCTTTCTTT. Its protein product is CASSSGYGVGAEAFF.

V usage is TRBV2 and J usage is TRBJ2-1; 9 positions agree with TRBD1. CDR1 SNHLY and CDR2 FYNNEI come from the germline V gene. There are 15 residues in the CDR3. Unmatched junction bases numbered 5, after V lost 7 bases and J lost 1 base. This chain's CDR3 is CASNADRGSYNEQFF. The DNA for the CDR3 is TGTGCCAGCAACGCGGACAGGGGTTCCTACAATGAGCAGTTCTTC.

The chain carries TRBV6-1 and TRBJ2-5, with D perhaps matching TRBD1 (5 bases). Germline values: CDR1 MNHNS, CDR2 SASEGT. The CDR3 contains 13 residues. V lost 4 bases to trimming and J lost 5 bases, with 11 bases between them. CDR3 loop: CASSVPGLETQYF. In nucleotides, the CDR3 is TGTGCCAGCAGTGTGCCAGGGTTGGAGACCCAGTACTTC.

The rearrangement links TRBV5-4 to TRBJ2-1; tentative D call: TRBD2 (6 bases). Germline V gene data show CDR1 as SGHNT and CDR2 as YYREEE (reference sequence). Trimming stripped 1 base from V and 5 bases from J, with 13 bases between. There are 15 residues in the CDR3. CDR3 coding DNA: TGTGCCAGCAGCTTGAGGCGACGGGGGAACAATGAGCAGTTCTTC. This codes for CASSLRRRGNNEQFF.

V gene TRBV7-2 combines with J gene TRBJ2-5; 11 bases agree with TRBD2. The CDR3 is 15 amino acids. V lost 6 bases and J lost 4; bases outside the gene matches: 7. Germline V gene lookup returns CDR1 SGHTA and CDR2 FQGNSA. CDR3 sequence: CASSYSGGAAETQYF. CDR3 nucleotides: TGTGCCAGCAGTTATAGCGGGGGGGCAGCAGAGACCCAGTACTTC.

This rearrangement joins TRBV5-4 to TRBJ1-2; D remains ambiguous. Germline assignment: CDR1 SGHNT and CDR2 YYREEE (reference sequence). This CDR3 region has 14 residues. V gave up 4 bases and J gave up 3 bases, with 13 bases separating them. This CDR3 is CASSKGDTDYGYTF. The CDR3 DNA sequence: TGTGCCAGCAGCAAGGGAGACACCGACTATGGCTACACCTTC.

A few counts support this clone. This chain links TRBV7-2 with TRBJ2-7; tentatively, D is TRBD1 (5 bases). The germline V and J ends were trimmed by 6 bases and 5 bases, with 14 bases remaining between them. Germline V CDR1 and CDR2: SGHTA, FQGNSA. The CDR3 contains 13 residues. The CDR3 is CASSLRGWDEQYF. In nucleotides, the CDR3 is TGTGCCAGCAGTCTTAGGGGATGGGACGAGCAGTACTTC. The complete variable domain, with remaining parts taken from reference TRBV7-2 and TRBJ2-7, reads GAGVSQSPSNKVTEKGKDVELRCDPISGHTALYWYRQSLGQGLEFLIYFQGNSAPDKSGLPSDRFSAERTGGSVSTLTIQRTQQEDSAVYLCASSLRGWDEQYFGPGTRLTVT.

The rearrangement links TRBV30 to TRBJ1-1; D uncertain. The V gene lost 0 bases and the J gene lost 4 bases, with 15 bases spanning the gap. This CDR3 contains 15 residues. Germline CDR1 and CDR2: GTSNPN and SVGIG (reference sequence). CDR3 nucleotide sequence: TGTGCCTGGAGTGTAGGAGCAAGCCGATCCACTGAAGCTTTCTTT. Encoded protein: CAWSVGASRSTEAFF.

The J gene is TRBJ2-6, the V gene TRBV27, with a tentative D call TRBD1 (5 bases). This CDR3 has 16 amino acids. The germline V gene encodes CDR1 MNHEY and CDR2 SMNVEV (reference sequence). Trimming shortened V by 5 bases and J by 0 bases, and 11 bases separated the two germline ends. In nucleotides, the CDR3 is TGTGCCAGCAGTCCCGGACACCCCTCTGGGGCCAACGTCCTGACTTTC. It specifies CASSPGHPSGANVLTF.

The J gene is TRBJ2-5, the V gene TRBV2, with D perhaps matching TRBD1 (6 bases). The CDR3 is 13 amino acids. V dropped 7 bases and J dropped 4 bases, with 13 bases sitting between them. Germline-derived CDR1 and CDR2 are SNHLY and FYNNEI. The CDR3 protein is CASKVQGRETQYF. The CDR3 DNA sequence: TGTGCCAGCAAGGTGCAGGGGAGAGAGACCCAGTACTTC.

The rearrangement uses TRBV27 and TRBJ2-7; D is possibly TRBD1 (5 bases). Germline V gives CDR1 MNHEY, CDR2 SMNVEV (reference sequence). V was clipped by 6 bases and J by 3 bases, with 18 bases between them. There are 15 residues in the CDR3. For the CDR3, the DNA is TGTGCCAGCAGCCCCACCCAGGGTACCCGCTACGAGCAGTACTTC. Amino acids: CASSPTQGTRYEQYF.

This chain joins TRBV7-6 and TRBJ1-5; D not certain. Trimming removed 1 base from V and 0 bases from J, with 7 bases in between. The CDR3 covers 15 residues. Germline lookup yields CDR1 SGHVS and CDR2 FNYEAQ. This chain's CDR3 is CASSLDSYSNQPQHF. Here the CDR3 DNA reads TGTGCCAGCAGCTTAGACAGTTATAGCAATCAGCCCCAGCATTTT.

The chain employs TRBV19 and TRBJ2-7; 8 nucleotides match TRBD1. This CDR3 is built from 14 residues. V gave up 6 bases and J gave up 0 bases; unmatched junction bases: 4. Germline values: CDR1 LNHDA, CDR2 SQIVND (reference sequence). The CDR3 nucleotides read TGTGCCAGTAGCTCAGGGGGCAGCTCCTACGAGCAGTACTTC. Residues: CASSSGGSSYEQYF. The full variable domain, rest sourced from reference TRBV19 and TRBJ2-7, is DGGITQSPKYLFRKEGQNVTLSCEQNLNHDAMYWYRQDPGQGLRLIYYSQIVNDFQKGDIAEGYSVSREKKESFPLTVTSAQKNPTAFYLCASSSGGSSYEQYFGPGTRLTVT.

V gene TRBV19 combines with J gene TRBJ2-5, with D possibly matching TRBD1 (5 bases). Per the germline V gene, CDR1 is LNHDA and CDR2 is SQIVND (reference sequence). With 3 bases removed from V and 4 bases from J, the gap between germline ends came to 9 bases. The CDR3 runs to 13 residues. The CDR3 sequence: CASSIVQGETQYF. In DNA, the CDR3 is TGTGCCAGTAGTATTGTGCAGGGAGAGACCCAGTACTTC.

The chain joins TRBV7-9 to TRBJ2-1, with TRBD2 matching over 7 bases. The V segment lost 7 bases and the J segment 5 bases; nucleotides outside the gene matches: 20. CDR3 length equals 18 residues. Germline V lookup: CDR1 SEHNR, CDR2 FQNEAQ (reference sequence). The CDR3 protein is CASTPAYGVGEGHNEQFF. The CDR3 nucleotides are TGTGCCAGCACCCCAGCTTACGGGGTCGGGGAGGGCCACAATGAGCAGTTCTTC.

The chain joins TRBV20-1 to TRBJ1-5; D unresolved. Trimming stripped 7 bases from V and 4 bases from J, with 8 bases between. This CDR3 region has 11 residues. CDR1 and CDR2 (germline): DFQATT, SNEGSKA (reference sequence). The chain's CDR3 is CSVSGNQPQHF. DNA for the CDR3: TGCAGTGTGTCGGGGAATCAGCCCCAGCATTTT.

The chain employs TRBV15 and TRBJ2-1; TRBD2 matches 13 bases. The CDR3 totals 16 residues. CDR1 is LNHNV and CDR2 is YYDKDF in the germline V gene (reference sequence). After removal of 4 bases from V and 15 bases from J, the junction contained 15 bases not matched to a gene. The DNA of the CDR3 is TGTGCCACCAGCACCCTAGAGACTAGCGGGGGGAGTGGGTTGTTCTTC. Amino acid sequence: CATSTLETSGGSGLFF.

This clone has more than one count but fewer than ten. This chain links TRBV5-1 with TRBJ2-1; the D gene is possibly TRBD2 (6 bases). V was shortened by 4 bases and J by 2 bases, with 13 bases between the two germline ends. CDR1 is SGHRS and CDR2 is YFSETQ in the germline V gene. This CDR3 is 15 amino acids long. The CDR3 DNA reads TGCGCCAGCAGCCCTTACGGAGGGACCTACAATGAGCAGTTCTTC. Amino acids: CASSPYGGTYNEQFF.

This clone appeared a single time. The conserved phenylalanine or tryptophan is not found at the CDR3 terminus, so this likely reflects a read error. The chain has TRBV6-6 and TRBJ1-5, with D perhaps TRBD1 (5 bases). The germline CDR1 and CDR2 sequences are MNHNY and SVGAGI (reference sequence). The CDR3 extends over 13 amino acids. The V end lost 5 bases, the J end lost 3 bases, and 8 bases lay between the germline ends. In DNA form, the CDR3 reads TGTGCCAGCAGTGTACAGGACAATCAGCCCCAGCATGTT. Translation gives CASSVQDNQPQHV.

The V and J genes are TRBV19 and TRBJ1-2; TRBD1 might be the D (6 bases). V lost 9 bases, J lost 1 base, and 18 bases lay in between. This CDR3 is 15 amino acids long. The germline V gene encodes CDR1 LNHDA and CDR2 SQIVND (reference sequence). The CDR3 sequence: CASTTGTTLNYGYTF. DNA of the CDR3: TGTGCCAGCACCACTGGGACAACCCTTAACTATGGCTACACCTTC.